This record concerns one T cell receptor beta chain sequence. In the original processing: Reference gene primer amplification in the assay estimated nucleated cell counts. The method was immunoSEQ multiplex PCR; TCRdb's version includes in-frame clones alone and lacks a portion of them. The D gene and trimming were derived from the DNA, and the V and J assignments and clone size from that table. The sample lists about 110,000 clones; 85% were seen once. The sample comes from a study of blood T cell repertoires in COVID-19. Study overall: Nucleic acid was either cDNA or gDNA, and it came from T cells, B-cell-depleted T cells, or PBMCs.

This CDR3 is built from 13 residues. The V gene end was trimmed by 4 bases and the J gene end by 5 bases; junction bases not matched to a gene: 5. The germline V gene has CDR1 SEHNR and CDR2 FQNEAQ (reference sequence). The chain links TRBV7-9 to TRBJ2-7; 7 nucleotides match TRBD1. Material for sequencing was peripheral blood. This receptor was obtained from a human donor in a cohort sampled during active COVID-19. This chain's CDR3 is CASSYATGNEQYF. CDR3 coding DNA: TGTGCCAGCAGCTACGCGACAGGGAACGAGCAGTACTTC.